This entry concerns a single T cell receptor beta chain. The CDR3 covers 17 residues. Germline CDR1 reads MGHDK; CDR2 reads SYGVNS. V lost 3 bases, J lost 5 bases, and 22 bases lay in between. The source of the sample is a study of T cells in Graves' hyperthyroidism and ophthalmopathy. Template material for amplifying TCR beta CDR3 regions consisted of RNA transcripts. The study used the HTBI primer set for a first-round RT-PCR of the TCR CDR3. MiXCR was run by TCRdb on the multiplex PCR reads, yielding one entry per CDR3 protein. This repertoire shows fewer than 500,000 distinct CDR3 sequences, roughly 14% found once; its top ten account for roughly an eighth.

This TCR was sampled from a man aged 18-30 years with Graves' ophthalmopathy. V is TRBV25-1 and J is TRBJ2-5, with D possibly matching TRBD1 (5 bases). The specimen sequenced was blood. The CDR3 DNA reads TGTGCCAGCAGTGACAGACTCCCGGGCCGGACATGGGAGACCCAGTACTTC. Residues: CASSDRLPGRTWETQYF.